The source of this T cell receptor (beta chain) is a study of tumor and adjacent non-tumor tissue in lung cancer. Study-level information: The cohort had approximately 12 adenocarcinoma, a couple of squamous cell and 1 small cell patients.

V gave up 10 bases and J gave up 5 bases, with 14 bases separating them. Germline values: CDR1 MNHNS, CDR2 SASEGT. The CDR3 totals 12 residues. Remarks on this clonotype: Without the conserved terminal phenylalanine or tryptophan, this CDR3 likely stems from a read error.

The library came from three nested PCR rounds adapted from ARM-PCR protocols. TCRdb re-analysed the multiplex PCR reads in MiXCR, keeping a single row per CDR3 protein. The sample lists about 85,000 distinct CDR3 sequences, 61% occurring once. No cell sorting was done before RNA was extracted from the tissue. The receptor was derived from a man in his 70s with non-small cell lung cancer. The specimen was lung tumor tissue. This chain links TRBV6-1 with TRBJ2-5, with D hard to call. The CDR3 coding sequence is TGTGCCATCAGAGGATCCTATGAGACCCAGTACTTA. As protein: CAIRGSYETQYL.